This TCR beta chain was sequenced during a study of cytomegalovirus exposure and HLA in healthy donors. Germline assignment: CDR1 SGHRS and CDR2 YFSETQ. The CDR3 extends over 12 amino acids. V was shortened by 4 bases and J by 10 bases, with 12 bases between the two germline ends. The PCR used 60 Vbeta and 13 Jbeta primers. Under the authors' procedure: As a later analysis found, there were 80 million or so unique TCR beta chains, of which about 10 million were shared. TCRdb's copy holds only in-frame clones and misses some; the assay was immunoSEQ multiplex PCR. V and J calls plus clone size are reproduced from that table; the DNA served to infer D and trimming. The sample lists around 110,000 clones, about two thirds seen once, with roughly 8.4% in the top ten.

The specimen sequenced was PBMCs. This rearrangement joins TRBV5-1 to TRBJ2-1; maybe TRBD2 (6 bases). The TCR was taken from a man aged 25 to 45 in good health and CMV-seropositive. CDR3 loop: CASSLTGSEQFF. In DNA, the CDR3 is TGCGCCAGCAGCCTTACCGGGAGCGAGCAGTTCTTC.